The present T cell receptor (beta chain) was sequenced within a study of shared clonotypes between healthy human individuals. CDR1 is SGHRS, CDR2 YFSETQ, per germline. The CDR3 totals 18 residues. Trimming cost V 0 bases and J 3 bases, with 22 bases left between them. Assay: immunoSEQ multiplex PCR; the TCRdb copy retains only in-frame clones and omits some. Among around 2.5 million clones listed, 80% to 95% were seen once. Sequenced material: naive CD4+ T cells from PBMCs. Documented subset: CD45RA+ positively selected. This receptor was obtained from a man between 18 and 29 years old in good health. Some clones in this sample may be carry-over from other donors' samples. The chain employs TRBV5-1 and TRBJ2-7, with D perhaps assigned TRBD1 or TRBD2 (5 bases each). The CDR3 loop is CASSLGPGRPGRIYEQYF. DNA of the CDR3: TGCGCCAGCAGCTTGGGCCCAGGGCGACCGGGACGTATCTACGAGCAGTACTTC.